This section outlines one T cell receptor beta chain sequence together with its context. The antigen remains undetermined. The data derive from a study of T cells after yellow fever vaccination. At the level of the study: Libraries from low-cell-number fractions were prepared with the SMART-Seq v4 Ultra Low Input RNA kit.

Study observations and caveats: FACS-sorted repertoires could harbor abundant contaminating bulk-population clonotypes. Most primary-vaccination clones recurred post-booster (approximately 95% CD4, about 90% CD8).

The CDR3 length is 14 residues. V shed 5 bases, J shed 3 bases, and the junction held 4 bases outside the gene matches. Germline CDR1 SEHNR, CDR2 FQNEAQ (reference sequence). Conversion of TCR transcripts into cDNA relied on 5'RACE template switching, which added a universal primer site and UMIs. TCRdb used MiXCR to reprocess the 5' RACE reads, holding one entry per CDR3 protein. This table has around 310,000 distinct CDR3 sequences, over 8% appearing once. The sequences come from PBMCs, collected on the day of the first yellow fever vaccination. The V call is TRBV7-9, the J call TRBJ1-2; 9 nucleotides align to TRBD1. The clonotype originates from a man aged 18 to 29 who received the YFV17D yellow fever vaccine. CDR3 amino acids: CASSERTGDYGYTF. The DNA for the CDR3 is TGTGCCAGCAGCGAACGGACAGGGGACTATGGCTACACCTTC.